Listed here are 2 T cell receptor beta chains from one sample, sequenced in a study of T cells in women clearing cervical HPV infection. Profiled with immunoSEQ multiplex PCR; TCRdb holds only in-frame clones, not every one. This repertoire comprises over 20,000 clones; its ten largest clones make up about 9%. The sequencing sample was made of blood buffy coat. All receptors derive from a woman between 18 and 75 years old with a cervical HPV16 infection that either progressed to CIN3+ or cleared (not recorded which).

With respect to this clone: The DNA ends 3 residues before the CDR3 does, and the rest of the CDR3 is filled in from the germline J gene. The chain joins TRBV6-1 to TRBJ2-7, with TRBD1 identical over 7 bases. Germline V CDR1 and CDR2: MNHNS, SASEGT. The CDR3 contains 14 residues. V shed 1 base, J shed 0 bases, and the junction held 0 bases outside the gene matches. The DNA read from the CDR3 is TGTGCCAGCAGTGAAGGGGACAGCTCCTACGAG. This gives the protein CASSEGDSSYE. The CDR3, in full, reads CASSEGDSSYEQYF.

In the case of this clone: Read data end 3 residues before the CDR3 end; the end is taken from the germline J gene. The chain is built from TRBV2 and TRBJ2-7; 8 bases line up with TRBD2. V was pared by 4 bases and J by 3 bases, with 8 bases of the junction left unmatched. The CDR3 sequence is 15 residues long. Germline loops: CDR1 SNHLY, CDR2 FYNNEI. CDR3 sequence reads: CASSVKRESFYEQYF. CDR3 bases read: TGTGCCAGCAGTGTCAAGCGGGAGTCTTTCTACGAG.